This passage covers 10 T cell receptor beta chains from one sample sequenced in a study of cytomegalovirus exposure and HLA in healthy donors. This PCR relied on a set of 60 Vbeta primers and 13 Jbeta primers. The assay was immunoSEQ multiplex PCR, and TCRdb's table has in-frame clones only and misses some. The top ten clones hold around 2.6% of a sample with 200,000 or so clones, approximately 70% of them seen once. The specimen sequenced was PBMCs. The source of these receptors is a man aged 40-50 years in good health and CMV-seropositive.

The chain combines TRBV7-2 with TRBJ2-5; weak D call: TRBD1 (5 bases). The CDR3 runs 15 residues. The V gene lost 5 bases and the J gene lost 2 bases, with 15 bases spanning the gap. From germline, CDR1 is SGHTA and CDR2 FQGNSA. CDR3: CASSRIGATQETQYF. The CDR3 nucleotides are TGTGCCAGCAGCCGTATTGGGGCCACGCAAGAGACCCAGTACTTC.

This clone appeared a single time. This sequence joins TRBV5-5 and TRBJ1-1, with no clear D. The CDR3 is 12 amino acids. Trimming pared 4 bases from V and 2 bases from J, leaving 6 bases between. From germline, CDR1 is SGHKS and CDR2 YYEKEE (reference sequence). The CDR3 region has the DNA TGTGCCAGCAGCATAACTAACACTGAAGCTTTCTTT. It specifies CASSITNTEAFF.

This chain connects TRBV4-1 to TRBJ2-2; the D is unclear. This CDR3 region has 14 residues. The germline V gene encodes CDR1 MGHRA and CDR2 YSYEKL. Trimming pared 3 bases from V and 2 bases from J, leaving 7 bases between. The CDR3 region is CASSQRSNTGELFF. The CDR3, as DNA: TGCGCCAGCAGCCAGAGGTCCAACACCGGGGAGCTGTTTTTT.

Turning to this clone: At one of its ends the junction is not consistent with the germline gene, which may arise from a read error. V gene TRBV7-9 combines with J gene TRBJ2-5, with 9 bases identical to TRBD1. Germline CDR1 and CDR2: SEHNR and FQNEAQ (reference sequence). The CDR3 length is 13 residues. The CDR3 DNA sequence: TGTTCCAGCACAGGGGGCCCGCAAGAGACCCAGTACTTC. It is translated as CSSTGGPQETQYF.

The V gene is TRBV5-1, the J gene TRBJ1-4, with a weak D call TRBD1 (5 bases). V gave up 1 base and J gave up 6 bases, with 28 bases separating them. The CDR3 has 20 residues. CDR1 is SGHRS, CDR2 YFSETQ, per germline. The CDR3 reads CASSLSLKSPRGSGDEKLFF. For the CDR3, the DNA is TGCGCCAGCAGCTTGTCCCTTAAATCACCTCGTGGGTCGGGGGATGAAAAACTGTTTTTT.

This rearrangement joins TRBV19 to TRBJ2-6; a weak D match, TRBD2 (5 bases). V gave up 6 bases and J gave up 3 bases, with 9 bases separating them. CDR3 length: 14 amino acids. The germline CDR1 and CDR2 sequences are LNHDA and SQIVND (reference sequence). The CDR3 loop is CASRRRYGANVLTF. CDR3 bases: TGTGCCAGTAGAAGGAGGTATGGGGCCAACGTCCTGACTTTC.

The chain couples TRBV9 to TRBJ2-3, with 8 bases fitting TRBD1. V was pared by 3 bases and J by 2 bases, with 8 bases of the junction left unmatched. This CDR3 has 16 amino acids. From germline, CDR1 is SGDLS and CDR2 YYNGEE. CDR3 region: CASSARGQENTDTQYF. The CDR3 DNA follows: TGTGCCAGCAGCGCCCGGGGACAGGAAAACACAGATACGCAGTATTTT.

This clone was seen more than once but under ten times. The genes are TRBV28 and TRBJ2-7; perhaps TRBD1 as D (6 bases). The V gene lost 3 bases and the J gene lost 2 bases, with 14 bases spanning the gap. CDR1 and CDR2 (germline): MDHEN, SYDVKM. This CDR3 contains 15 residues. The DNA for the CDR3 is TGTGCCAGCAGTTTCGACAGGAACCCTCCCTACGAGCAGTACTTC. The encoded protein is CASSFDRNPPYEQYF. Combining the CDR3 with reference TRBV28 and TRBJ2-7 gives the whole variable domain DVKVTQSSRYLVKRTGEKVFLECVQDMDHENMFWYRQDPGLGLRLIYFSYDVKMKEKGDIPEGYSVSREKKERFSLILESASTNQTSMYLCASSFDRNPPYEQYFGPGTRLTVT.

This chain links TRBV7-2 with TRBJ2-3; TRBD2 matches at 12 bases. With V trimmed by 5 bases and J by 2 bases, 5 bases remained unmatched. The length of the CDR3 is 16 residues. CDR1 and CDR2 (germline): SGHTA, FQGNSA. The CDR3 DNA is TGTGCCAGCAGCCGGCTAGCGGGGGGGGTCACAGATACGCAGTATTTT. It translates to CASSRLAGGVTDTQYF.

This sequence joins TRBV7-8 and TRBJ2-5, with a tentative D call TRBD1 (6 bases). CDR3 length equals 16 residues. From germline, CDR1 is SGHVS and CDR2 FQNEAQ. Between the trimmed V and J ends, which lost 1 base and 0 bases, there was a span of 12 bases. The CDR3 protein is CASSLDSTGYQETQYF. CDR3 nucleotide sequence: TGTGCCAGCAGCTTAGATTCGACAGGATACCAAGAGACCCAGTACTTC.